A selection of T cell receptor beta chains follows, all from one sample in a study of beta chain features in type 1 diabetes. The table came from immunoSEQ multiplex PCR; TCRdb's copy has only in-frame clones and leaves some out. The data show about 53,000 clones, approximately 60% seen once. Sample: stem cell memory CD4+ T cells from blood. Receptor source: a woman aged 25 to 39 with type 1 diabetes. Each CDR3 is given with its conserved first and last residue. A D gene is named only where the DNA matches it firmly. Size is stated for part of the rows, as once, few or many counts, or as a class when the clone is expanded.

d_call	v_call	clone_size	j_call	cdr3_nt	cdr3_aa
NA	TRBV5-4	NA	TRBJ2-5	TGTGCCAGCAGCTTCGGCGGGCAAGAGACCCAGTACTTC	CASSFGGQETQYF
NA	TRBV11-2	few	TRBJ2-7	TGTGCCAGCAGCCCTAGTTTGTCCTACGAGCAGTACTTC	CASSPSLSYEQYF
TRBD1	TRBV5-1	few	TRBJ1-5	TGCGCCAGCAGCTATGGACAGGGAGACCAGCCCCAGCATTTT	CASSYGQGDQPQHF
TRBD2	TRBV11-2	NA	TRBJ2-1	TGTGCCAGCAGCCCACTAGCGGGAGGCCCGCCGGATGAGCAGTTCTTC	CASSPLAGGPPDEQFF
TRBD1	TRBV6-5	NA	TRBJ1-2	TGTGCCAGCAGTCCCGAAGAGGGGGCGCCGCATGGCTACACCTTC	CASSPEEGAPHGYTF
TRBD2	TRBV4-1	NA	TRBJ2-5	TGCGCCAGCAGCCTCCGGACTAGCGGGAGGGGTGAGACCCAGTACTTC	CASSLRTSGRGETQYF
NA	TRBV11-2	NA	TRBJ1-2	TGTGCCAGCAGCTTAGAGGGGACACCTAATTATGGCTACACCTTC	CASSLEGTPNYGYTF
TRBD2	TRBV9	NA	TRBJ2-1	TGTGCCAGCAGCGTAGGGACTAGCGGGAGGGGTGGGTTCTACAATGAGCAGTTCTTC	CASSVGTSGRGGFYNEQFF
TRBD1	TRBV5-1	NA	TRBJ1-2	TGCGCCAGCAGCTCGATGGGACAGAACTATGGCTACACCTTC	CASSSMGQNYGYTF
NA	TRBV7-9	NA	TRBJ2-5	TGTGCCAGCAGCTCGGAGCCCGGGGAGACCCAGTACTTC	CASSSEPGETQYF
TRBD1	TRBV6-6	NA	TRBJ1-1	TGTGCCAGCAGTTCCCTAGACAGGGATAACACTGAAGCTTTCTTT	CASSSLDRDNTEAFF
TRBD2	TRBV18	NA	TRBJ2-3	TGTGCCAGCTCACCAGCGGGAGGGCCGGCAGATACGCAGTATTTT	CASSPAGGPADTQYF
NA	TRBV9	NA	TRBJ2-3	TGTGCCAGCAGCGGCGATCTCACAGATACGCAGTATTTT	CASSGDLTDTQYF
TRBD2	TRBV30	NA	TRBJ2-1	TGTGCCTGGAGTGGCGGAGGGGGGACTAGCGGGAACTACAATGAGCAGTTCTTC	CAWSGGGGTSGNYNEQFF
NA	TRBV5-1	NA	TRBJ2-3	TGCGCCAGCAGCTTGGCCGTAGAAGCGGTAACAGATACGCAGTATTTT	CASSLAVEAVTDTQYF
TRBD1	TRBV2	NA	TRBJ2-7	TGTGCCAGCAGGAGGGACAGGGAGCGCGAGCAGTACTTC	CASRRDREREQYF
TRBD2	TRBV7-3	NA	TRBJ2-1	TGTGCCAGCAGCTCGGGGGGGACCCCCTCGGGCAATGAGCAGTTCTTC	CASSSGGTPSGNEQFF
TRBD1	TRBV4-2	NA	TRBJ1-5	TGTGCCAGCAGCCAAGGACAGGGGCCAGACAACAATCAGCCCCAGCATTTT	CASSQGQGPDNNQPQHF
TRBD1	TRBV18	NA	TRBJ1-5	TGTGCCAGCTCCCCCCCAAATCAGGGGGCTCGCAATCAGCCCCAGCATTTT	CASSPPNQGARNQPQHF
TRBD1	TRBV5-1	NA	TRBJ2-3	TGCGCCAGCAGCAAGGACGGGACAGCAGATACGCAGTATTTT	CASSKDGTADTQYF
NA	TRBV29-1	NA	TRBJ2-5	TGCAGCGTCCACGGTGGGCTGGGGACCCAGTACTTC	CSVHGGLGTQYF